A selection of T cell receptor beta chains follows, all from one sample in a study of T cell repertoires in cytomegalovirus infection. No antigens are known for them. TCRdb used MiXCR to reprocess the reads, holding one entry per CDR3 protein. Of about 830,000 distinct CDR3 sequences listed, approximately 32% were seen once; the top ten hold around 12%. Sequenced material: cultured CD8+ T cells from PBMCs, taken from culture after CMV antigen stimulation. The receptors shown here come from a human donor in good health (CMV status not recorded). Some clones in this sample may be carry-over from other donors' samples. Both conserved end residues are part of each CDR3. The order of the fields is J gene, clone size, D gene, V gene, CDR3 DNA, CDR3 protein. D genes are given only for firm matches. Clone sizes are given selectively: once, few, many, or a class where the clone is expanded.

TRBJ2-1,many,-,TRBV4-1,TGCGCCAGCAGCCAAGACGGGAGCTCCTACAATGAGCAGTTCTTC,CASSQDGSSYNEQFF
TRBJ2-3,-,TRBD2,TRBV5-1,TGCGCCAGCAGCTTGCGACTAGCGGGATGGGAAGGCACAGATACGCAGTATTTT,CASSLRLAGWEGTDTQYF
TRBJ1-1,few,-,TRBV6-1,TGTGCCAGCAGTGAATTCCCTTTACCCCGGGGGAACACTGAAGCTTTCTTT,CASSEFPLPRGNTEAFF
TRBJ2-1,-,TRBD1,TRBV27,TGTGCCAGCAGTTACGGGACAGGGGTCACCGAGCAGTTCTTC,CASSYGTGVTEQFF
TRBJ1-1,many,-,TRBV4-3,TGCGCCAGCAGCCCGGGGACATCCCTGGGGAACACTGAAGCTTTCTTT,CASSPGTSLGNTEAFF
TRBJ1-1,many,-,TRBV5-6,TGTGCCAGCAGCTTGGCAGGCGGACAGCTCAAAGGGGCTGAAGCTTTCTTT,CASSLAGGQLKGAEAFF
TRBJ2-1,-,-,TRBV20-1,TGCAGTGCTAGAGATTTTTCGGACTGGTCGCCCGAGCAGTTCTTC,CSARDFSDWSPEQFF
TRBJ1-2,-,TRBD1,TRBV27,TGTGCCAGCAGTCTCTCCCGGACAGGGGGCCTCTATGGCTACACCTTC,CASSLSRTGGLYGYTF
TRBJ1-1,-,-,TRBV5-6,TGTGCCAGCAGCTTGGCTCAGGGAAAGGGCACTGAAGCTTTCTTT,CASSLAQGKGTEAFF
TRBJ2-6,many,-,TRBV7-9,TGTGCCAGCAGCCCCGGTAACAGCTACTCTGGGGCCAACGTCCTGACTTTC,CASSPGNSYSGANVLTF
TRBJ2-1,-,TRBD2,TRBV4-1,TGCGCCAGCAGCCAAGGCGGCGGGAGTTCCTACAATGAGCAGTTCTTC,CASSQGGGSSYNEQFF
TRBJ2-3,-,TRBD2,TRBV5-4,TGTGCCAGCAGCACTCACCAGCGGGGTACAGATACGCAGTATTTT,CASSTHQRGTDTQYF
TRBJ1-1,-,TRBD1,TRBV27,TGTGCCAGCAGTCTGCGACAGGGGGGTGAAGCTTTCTTT,CASSLRQGGEAFF
TRBJ1-1,few,-,TRBV6-4,TGTGCCAGCAGTCCAGGGATTCACACTGAAGCTTTCTTT,CASSPGIHTEAFF
TRBJ1-2,-,TRBD1,TRBV5-5,TGTGCCAGCAGCCCCGGACAGGGTCCTCAGGGCTACACCTTC,CASSPGQGPQGYTF
TRBJ1-1,-,-,TRBV7-9,TGTGCCAGCAGCTTACCGGTGGCTTTCTTT,CASSLPVAFF
TRBJ1-5,many,-,TRBV7-6,TGTGCCAGCAGCAAATTTGGCCAGCCCCAGCATTTT,CASSKFGQPQHF
TRBJ2-1,-,-,TRBV7-3,TGTGCCAGCAGCTTATCCTTAGGGGCCAATGAGCAGTTCTTC,CASSLSLGANEQFF
TRBJ1-1,-,TRBD1,TRBV6-5,TGTGCCAGCAGTATCACAGGGGGCCGGATGAACACTGAAGCTTTCTTT,CASSITGGRMNTEAFF
TRBJ2-1,many,-,TRBV7-8,TGTGCCAGCAGCTCCCCGGCGACGATTTTGTTCTTC,CASSSPATILFF
TRBJ2-1,-,TRBD2,TRBV20-1,TGCAGTGCTAGAGCGGGACTAGCGGGAAGCTCCTACAATGAGCAGTTCTTC,CSARAGLAGSSYNEQFF
TRBJ1-2,-,-,TRBV6-2/TRBV6-3,TGTCCCAGCAGTTATGGCTATGGCTACACCTTC,CPSSYGYGYTF
TRBJ2-5,few,TRBD1,TRBV11-2,TGTGCCAGCAGCGTTAGGATGGGACAGGTCAAGTATCGGGAGACCCAGTACTTC,CASSVRMGQVKYRETQYF
TRBJ1-5,-,-,TRBV7-2,TGTGCCAGCAGCTTAGTACACAGGGACATACGGTATAGCAATCAGCCCCAGCATTTT,CASSLVHRDIRYSNQPQHF
TRBJ1-3,-,TRBD1,TRBV7-9,TGTGCCAGCAGCTCTGGGACAGCTGGAAACACCATATATTTT,CASSSGTAGNTIYF
TRBJ1-2,few,TRBD1,TRBV12-3/TRBV12-4,TGTGCCAGGGTGGACAGGGCCTATGGCTACACCTTC,CARVDRAYGYTF
TRBJ1-1,-,-,TRBV19,TGTGCCAGTGGTATTGGGATCATGAACACTGAAGCTTTCTTT,CASGIGIMNTEAFF
TRBJ2-5,many,TRBD2,TRBV7-9,TGTGCCAGCAGCTTTATAGCGGGCCAGGGACCGCTTTCAATGGGACAAGAGACCCAGTACTTC,CASSFIAGQGPLSMGQETQYF
TRBJ2-3,few,-,TRBV2,TGTGCCAGCAGTGAAGAGCCCCTGGAGGGCACAGATACGCAGTATTTT,CASSEEPLEGTDTQYF
TRBJ2-1,many,-,TRBV27,TGTGCCAGCAGTTTATCTAGGGGGAGCTCCTACAATGAGCAGTTCTTC,CASSLSRGSSYNEQFF
TRBJ1-5,-,-,TRBV19,TGTGCCAGTAGTATAGATCGAAGAGGGCTTCAGCCCCAGCATTTT,CASSIDRRGLQPQHF
TRBJ1-5,few,TRBD1,TRBV10-3,TGTGCCACCGGACTTGGACAGGGGAGCAATCAGCCCCAGCATTTT,CATGLGQGSNQPQHF
TRBJ2-1,many,TRBD2,TRBV7-2,TGTGCCAGCAGCCTGGGGACTAGCGGGGGGTCGTTCAATCCTGAGCAGTTCTTC,CASSLGTSGGSFNPEQFF
TRBJ1-1,few,-,TRBV4-1,TGTGCCAGCAGCCAGGACAGTGAAGCTTTCTTT,CASSQDSEAFF
TRBJ1-3,many,-,TRBV7-2,TGTGCCAGCAGCTTAAAAGGGAACTCTGGAAACACCATATATTTT,CASSLKGNSGNTIYF
TRBJ1-3,-,TRBD1,TRBV12-3/TRBV12-4,TGTGCCAGCAGTCAAAGCCGGACAGGGATCGGAAACACCATATATTTT,CASSQSRTGIGNTIYF
TRBJ2-7,-,-,TRBV4-1,TGCGCCAGCAGCCTAAGTCCTGACAGTTCCTACGAGCAGTACTTC,CASSLSPDSSYEQYF